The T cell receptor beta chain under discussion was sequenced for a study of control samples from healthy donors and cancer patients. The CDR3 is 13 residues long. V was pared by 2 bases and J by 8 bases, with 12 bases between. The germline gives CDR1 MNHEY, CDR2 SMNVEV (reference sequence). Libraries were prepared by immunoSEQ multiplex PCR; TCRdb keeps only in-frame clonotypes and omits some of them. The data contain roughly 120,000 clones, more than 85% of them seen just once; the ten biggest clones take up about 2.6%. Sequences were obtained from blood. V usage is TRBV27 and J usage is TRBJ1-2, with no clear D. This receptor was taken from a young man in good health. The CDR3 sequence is CASSLTPLAGYTF. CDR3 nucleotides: TGTGCCAGCAGTTTAACACCTCTAGCGGGCTACACCTTC.